The rows below give T cell receptor beta chains drawn from one sample of a study of T cells after yellow fever vaccination. From the 5' RACE reads, TCRdb called clonotypes with MiXCR, one entry per CDR3 protein. This sample carries 500,000 to 650,000 distinct CDR3 sequences, 12% of them seen once, and the ten largest clones take approximately 15%. Material: PBMCs, obtained on the day of the yellow fever booster vaccination. The receptors originated from a man aged 30 to 39 who received the YFV17D yellow fever vaccine. Both conserved end residues are trimmed from each CDR3. Each record gives: J gene, clone size, CDR3 length, V gene, CDR3 protein. Rows may omit the clone size; those that give it use once, few, many or a size class.

>TRBJ2-5|NA|14|TRBV29-1
SVEGGLAGVPETQY
>TRBJ1-2|NA|12|TRBV27
ASSFVNSFYGYT
>TRBJ2-1|few|12|TRBV4-1
ASRQLRGYNEQF
>TRBJ1-4|few|11|TRBV4-2
ASSQVVGEKLF
>TRBJ1-2|NA|12|TRBV12-3/TRBV12-4
ASRPTGANYGYT
>TRBJ2-4|few|10|TRBV6-2/TRBV6-3
ASSNREIALY
>TRBJ2-2|NA|14|TRBV6-5
ASSYSPVRNTGELF
>TRBJ2-1|NA|14|TRBV9
ASSTTGQVAYNEQF
>TRBJ2-1|once|12|TRBV5-1
ASRPAGGRAEQF
>TRBJ1-5|few|11|TRBV7-2
ASSNTGGQPQH
>TRBJ1-1|few|15|TRBV12-3/TRBV12-4
ASRTPNKTGANTEAF
>TRBJ2-2|many|12|TRBV5-5
ASRITGVTGELF
>TRBJ2-5|few|10|TRBV29-1
SVVLGLETQY
>TRBJ2-5|many|13|TRBV7-2
ASSLLTAQGETQY
>TRBJ1-2|NA|14|TRBV6-1
ASIPAGQGNGYGYT
>TRBJ2-7|NA|12|TRBV6-1
ASSPEWTSYEQY
>TRBJ2-5|many|10|TRBV4-3
ASTTGWKTQY
>TRBJ1-1|few|12|TRBV4-3
ASSQGTVNTEAF
>TRBJ2-7|few|11|TRBV15
ATSPGGSYEQY
>TRBJ2-5|few|13|TRBV5-1
ASSLSVGAQETQY
>TRBJ2-7|NA|10|TRBV12-3/TRBV12-4
ASSLARGIMY
>TRBJ2-1|NA|12|TRBV23-1
ASNRRRTYNEQF
>TRBJ2-3|NA|13|TRBV20-1
SARVGGSGTDTQY
>TRBJ2-3|many|11|TRBV29-1
SAILAGRDTQY
>TRBJ2-2|few|11|TRBV7-9
ASSPWGTGELF
>TRBJ2-1|NA|12|TRBV20-1
SAYPTGRGDEQF
>TRBJ2-1|few|10|TRBV5-6
ASSGGENEQF
>TRBJ2-5|NA|13|TRBV20-1
SARFGQGASETQY
>TRBJ2-1|NA|13|TRBV27
ASNTLGQTASEQF
>TRBJ2-1|NA|14|TRBV11-2
ASSLEGRLSYNEQF
>TRBJ1-2|NA|13|TRBV10-3
AISESVGGSYGYT
>TRBJ2-1|few|14|TRBV7-2
ASSLVGSGAYNEQF
>TRBJ1-5|NA|12|TRBV12-3/TRBV12-4
ASSQVQYNQPQH
>TRBJ2-7|NA|10|TRBV5-1
ASTEGSYEQY
>TRBJ2-7|NA|15|TRBV7-2
ASSLAAGRTISYEQY
>TRBJ1-2|few|12|TRBV11-2
ASSLGGPANGYT
>TRBJ2-2|few|15|TRBV15
ATSTPGLAVNTGELF
>TRBJ2-1|NA|9|TRBV27
ASTRENEQF
>TRBJ2-5|NA|13|TRBV28
ASSLAGVLGSTQY
>TRBJ2-1|many|12|TRBV5-1
ASSLGPSYNEQF
>TRBJ2-2|NA|13|TRBV5-1
ASSFGDLNTGELF
>TRBJ1-5|few|10|TRBV27
ASSRWGQPQH
>TRBJ1-4|NA|11|TRBV6-1
ATQTGQNEKLF
>TRBJ2-1|few|12|TRBV29-1
SVVSGQGRDEQF
>TRBJ1-2|NA|13|TRBV3-1
ASSQGSDGRYGYT
>TRBJ1-4|few|11|TRBV12-3/TRBV12-4
ASSPGHTRELF
>TRBJ2-1|NA|11|TRBV12-3/TRBV12-4
ASRPFSAGEQF